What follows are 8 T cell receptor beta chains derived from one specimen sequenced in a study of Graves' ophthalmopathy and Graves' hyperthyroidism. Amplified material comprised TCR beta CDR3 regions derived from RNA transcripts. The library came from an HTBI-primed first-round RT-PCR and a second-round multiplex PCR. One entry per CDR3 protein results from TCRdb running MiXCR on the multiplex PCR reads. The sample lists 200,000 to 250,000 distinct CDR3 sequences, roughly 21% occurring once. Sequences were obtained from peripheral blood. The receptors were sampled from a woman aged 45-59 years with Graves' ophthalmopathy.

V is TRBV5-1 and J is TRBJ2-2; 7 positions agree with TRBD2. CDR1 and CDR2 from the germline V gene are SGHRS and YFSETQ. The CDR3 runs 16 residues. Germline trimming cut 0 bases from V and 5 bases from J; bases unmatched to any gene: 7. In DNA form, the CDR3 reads TGCGCCAGCAGCTTGGGGACTAGAGAAAATACCGGGGAGCTGTTTTTT. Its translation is CASSLGTRENTGELFF. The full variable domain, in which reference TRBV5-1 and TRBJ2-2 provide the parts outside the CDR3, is KAGVTQTPRYLIKTRGQQVTLSCSPISGHRSVSWYQQTPGQGLQFLFEYFSETQRNKGNFPGRFSGRQFSNSRSEMNVSTLELGDSALYLCASSLGTRENTGELFFGEGSRLTVL.

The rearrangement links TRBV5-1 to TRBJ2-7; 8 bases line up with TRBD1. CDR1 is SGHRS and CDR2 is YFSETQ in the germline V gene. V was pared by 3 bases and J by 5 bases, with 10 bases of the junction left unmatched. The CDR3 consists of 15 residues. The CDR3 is CASSSSGGAADEQYF. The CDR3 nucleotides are TGCGCCAGCAGCTCCTCAGGGGGCGCGGCGGACGAGCAGTACTTC.

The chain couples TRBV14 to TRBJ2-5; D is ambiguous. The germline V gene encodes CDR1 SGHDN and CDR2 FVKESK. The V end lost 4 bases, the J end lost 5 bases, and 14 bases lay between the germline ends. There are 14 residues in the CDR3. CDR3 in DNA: TGTGCCAGCAGCCCCCTAAGCCTGAGCGAGACCCAGTACTTC. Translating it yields CASSPLSLSETQYF.

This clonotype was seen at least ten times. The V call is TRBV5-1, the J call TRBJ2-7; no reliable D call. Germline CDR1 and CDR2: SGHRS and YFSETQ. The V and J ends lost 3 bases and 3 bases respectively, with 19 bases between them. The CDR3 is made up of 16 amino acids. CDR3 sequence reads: CASSWTRADGGYEQYF. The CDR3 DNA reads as TGCGCCAGCAGCTGGACCCGGGCCGATGGCGGCTACGAGCAGTACTTC.

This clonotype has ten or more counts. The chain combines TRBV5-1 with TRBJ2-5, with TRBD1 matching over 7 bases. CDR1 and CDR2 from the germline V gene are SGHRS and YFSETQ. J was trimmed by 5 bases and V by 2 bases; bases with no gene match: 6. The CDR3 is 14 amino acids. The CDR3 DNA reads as TGCGCCAGCAGCTTCGGGACAGAGGGGGAGACCCAGTACTTC. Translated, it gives CASSFGTEGETQYF.

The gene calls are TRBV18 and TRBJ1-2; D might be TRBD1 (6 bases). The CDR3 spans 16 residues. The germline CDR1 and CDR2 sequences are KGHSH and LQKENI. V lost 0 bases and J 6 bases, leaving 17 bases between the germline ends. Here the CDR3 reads CASSPPNRQVSDGYTF. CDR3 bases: TGTGCCAGCTCACCACCGAATCGACAGGTATCCGATGGCTACACCTTC.

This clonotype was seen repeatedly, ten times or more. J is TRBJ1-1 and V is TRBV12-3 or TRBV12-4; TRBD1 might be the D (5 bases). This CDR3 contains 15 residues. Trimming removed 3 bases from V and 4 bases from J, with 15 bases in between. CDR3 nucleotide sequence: TGTGCCAGCAGTTTTCTCGGGCAGGGAGTCACTGAAGCTTTCTTT. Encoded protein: CASSFLGQGVTEAFF.

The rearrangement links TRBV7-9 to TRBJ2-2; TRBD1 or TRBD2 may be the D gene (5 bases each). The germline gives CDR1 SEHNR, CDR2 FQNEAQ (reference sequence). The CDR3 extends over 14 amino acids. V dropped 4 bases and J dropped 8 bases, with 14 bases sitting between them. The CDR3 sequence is CASSSPWDQGELFF. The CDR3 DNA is TGTGCCAGCAGCTCCCCCTGGGACCAGGGGGAGCTGTTTTTT.